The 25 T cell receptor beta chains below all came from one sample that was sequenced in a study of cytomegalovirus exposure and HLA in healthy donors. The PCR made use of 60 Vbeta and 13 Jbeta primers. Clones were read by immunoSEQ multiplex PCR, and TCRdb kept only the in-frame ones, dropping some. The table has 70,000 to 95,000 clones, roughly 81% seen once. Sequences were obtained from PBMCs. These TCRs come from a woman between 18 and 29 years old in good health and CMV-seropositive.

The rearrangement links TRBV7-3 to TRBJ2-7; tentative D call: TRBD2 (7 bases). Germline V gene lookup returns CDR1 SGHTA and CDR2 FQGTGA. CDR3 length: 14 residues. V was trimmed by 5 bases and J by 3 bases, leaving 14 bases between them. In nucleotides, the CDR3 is TGTGCCAGCAGCGGCGGGGGCCCTGGCTACGAGCAGTACTTC. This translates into CASSGGGPGYEQYF.

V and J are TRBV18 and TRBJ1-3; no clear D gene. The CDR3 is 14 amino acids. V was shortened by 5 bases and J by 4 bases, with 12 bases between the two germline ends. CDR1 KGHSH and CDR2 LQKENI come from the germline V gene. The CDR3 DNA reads TGTGCCAGCTCAATGGATCCGGGAGGAAACACCATATATTTT. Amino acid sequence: CASSMDPGGNTIYF.

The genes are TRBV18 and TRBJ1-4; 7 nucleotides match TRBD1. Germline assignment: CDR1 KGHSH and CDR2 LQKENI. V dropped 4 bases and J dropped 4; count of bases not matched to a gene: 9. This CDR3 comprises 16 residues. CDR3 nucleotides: TGTGCCAGCTCACGCCGAGGGACAGATGATAATGAAAAACTGTTTTTT. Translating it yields CASSRRGTDDNEKLFF. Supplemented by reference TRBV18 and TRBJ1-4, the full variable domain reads NAGVMQNPRHLVRRRGQEARLRCSPMKGHSHVYWYRQLPEEGLKFMVYLQKENIIDESGMPKERFSAEFPKEGPSILRIQQVVRGDSAAYFCASSRRGTDDNEKLFFGSGTQLSVL.

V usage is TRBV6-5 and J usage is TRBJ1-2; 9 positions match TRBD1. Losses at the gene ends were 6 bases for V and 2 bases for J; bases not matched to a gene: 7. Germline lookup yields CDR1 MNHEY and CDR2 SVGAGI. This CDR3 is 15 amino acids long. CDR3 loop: CASSDRDRENYGYTF. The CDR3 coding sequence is TGTGCCAGCAGCGACCGGGACAGGGAGAACTATGGCTACACCTTC.

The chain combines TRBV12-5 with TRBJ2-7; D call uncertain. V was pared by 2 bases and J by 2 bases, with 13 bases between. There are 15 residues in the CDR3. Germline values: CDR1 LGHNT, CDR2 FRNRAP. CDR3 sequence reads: CASGLSNYIAYEQYF. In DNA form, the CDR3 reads TGTGCTAGTGGTTTGTCCAACTATATCGCCTACGAGCAGTACTTC.

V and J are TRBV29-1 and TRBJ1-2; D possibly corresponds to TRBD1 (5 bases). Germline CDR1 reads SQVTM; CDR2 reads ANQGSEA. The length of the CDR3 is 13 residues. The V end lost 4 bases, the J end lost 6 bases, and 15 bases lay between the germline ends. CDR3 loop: CSVGARVSDGYTF. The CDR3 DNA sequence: TGCAGCGTTGGTGCCAGGGTATCTGATGGCTACACCTTC.

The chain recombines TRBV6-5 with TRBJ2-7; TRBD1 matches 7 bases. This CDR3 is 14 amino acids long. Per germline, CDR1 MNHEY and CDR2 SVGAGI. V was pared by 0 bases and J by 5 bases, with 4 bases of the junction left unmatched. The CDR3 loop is CASSYSPGGDEQYF. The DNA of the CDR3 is TGTGCCAGCAGTTACTCGCCAGGGGGAGACGAGCAGTACTTC.

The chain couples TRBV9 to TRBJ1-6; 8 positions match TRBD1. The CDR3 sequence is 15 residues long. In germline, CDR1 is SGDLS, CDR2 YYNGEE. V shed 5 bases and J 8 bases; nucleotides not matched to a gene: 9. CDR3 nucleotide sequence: TGTGCCAGCAGTGACCAGGGACAGGACCATTCACCCCTCCACTTT. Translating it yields CASSDQGQDHSPLHF.

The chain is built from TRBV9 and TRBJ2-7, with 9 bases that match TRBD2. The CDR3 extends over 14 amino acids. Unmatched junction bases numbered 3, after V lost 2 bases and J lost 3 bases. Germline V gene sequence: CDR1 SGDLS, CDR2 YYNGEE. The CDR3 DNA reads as TGTGCCAGCAGCGTGTCTAGCGGGAACTACGAGCAGTACTTC. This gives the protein CASSVSSGNYEQYF.

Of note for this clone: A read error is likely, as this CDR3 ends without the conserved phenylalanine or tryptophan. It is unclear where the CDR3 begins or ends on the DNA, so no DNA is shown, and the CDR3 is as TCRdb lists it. CDR3 sequence reads: CATSMGAE. The chain employs TRBV15 and TRBJ2-7; the listed D gene, TRBD1, was not tested against the DNA. Germline-derived CDR1 and CDR2 are LNHNV and YYDKDF (reference sequence). The CDR3 region is 8 residues in length, termini included.

This chain's CDR3 is CASGPGTGVRQYF. In DNA form, the CDR3 reads TGTGCCAGCGGTCCCGGGACAGGGGTTCGGCAGTACTTC. The chain recombines TRBV27 with TRBJ2-7; 10 positions agree with TRBD1. V shed 8 bases and J 9 bases; nucleotides not matched to a gene: 10. The CDR3 totals 13 residues. Germline-derived CDR1 and CDR2 are MNHEY and SMNVEV (reference sequence).

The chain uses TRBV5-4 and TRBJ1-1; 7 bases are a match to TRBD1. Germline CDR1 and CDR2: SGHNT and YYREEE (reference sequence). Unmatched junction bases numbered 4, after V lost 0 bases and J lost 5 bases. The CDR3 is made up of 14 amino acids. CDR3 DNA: TGTGCCAGCAGCTTGGCGACAGGGAGAACTGAAGCTTTCTTT. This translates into CASSLATGRTEAFF.

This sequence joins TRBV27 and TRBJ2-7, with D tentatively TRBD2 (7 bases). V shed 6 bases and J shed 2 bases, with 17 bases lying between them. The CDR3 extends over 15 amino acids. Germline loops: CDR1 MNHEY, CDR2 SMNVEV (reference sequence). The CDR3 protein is CASSPGGIPAYEQYF. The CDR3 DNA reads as TGTGCCAGCAGCCCGGGGGGCATTCCTGCCTACGAGCAGTACTTC.

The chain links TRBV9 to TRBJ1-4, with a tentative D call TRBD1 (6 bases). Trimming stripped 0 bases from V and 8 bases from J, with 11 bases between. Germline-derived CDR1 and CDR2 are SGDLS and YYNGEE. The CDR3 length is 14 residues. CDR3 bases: TGTGCCAGCAGCGTAGGAGTTGGGGGCGAAAAACTGTTTTTT. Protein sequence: CASSVGVGGEKLFF.

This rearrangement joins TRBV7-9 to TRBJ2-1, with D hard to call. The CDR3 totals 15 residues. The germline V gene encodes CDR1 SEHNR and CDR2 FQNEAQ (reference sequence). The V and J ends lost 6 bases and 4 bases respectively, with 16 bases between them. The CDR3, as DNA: TGTGCCAGCAGTCAGCCGGCGGTCCTATACAATGAGCAGTTCTTC. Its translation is CASSQPAVLYNEQFF.

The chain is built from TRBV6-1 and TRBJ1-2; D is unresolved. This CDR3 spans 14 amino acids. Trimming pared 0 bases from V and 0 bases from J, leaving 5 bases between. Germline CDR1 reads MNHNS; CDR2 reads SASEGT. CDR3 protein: CASSEANPNYGYTF. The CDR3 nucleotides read TGTGCCAGCAGTGAAGCTAATCCTAACTATGGCTACACCTTC.

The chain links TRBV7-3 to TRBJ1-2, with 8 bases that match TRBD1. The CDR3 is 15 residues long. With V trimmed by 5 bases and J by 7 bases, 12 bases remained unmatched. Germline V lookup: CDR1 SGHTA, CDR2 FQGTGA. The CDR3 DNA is TGTGCCAGCAGCGCCGGAACCCCGGACAGGGCTGGCTACACCTTC. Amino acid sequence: CASSAGTPDRAGYTF.

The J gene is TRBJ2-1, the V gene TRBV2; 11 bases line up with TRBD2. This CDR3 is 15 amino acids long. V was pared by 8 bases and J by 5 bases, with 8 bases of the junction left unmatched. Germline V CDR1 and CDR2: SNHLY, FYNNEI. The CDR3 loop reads CASRDTSGRDNEQFF. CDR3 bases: TGTGCCAGCCGAGACACTAGCGGGAGAGACAATGAGCAGTTCTTC.

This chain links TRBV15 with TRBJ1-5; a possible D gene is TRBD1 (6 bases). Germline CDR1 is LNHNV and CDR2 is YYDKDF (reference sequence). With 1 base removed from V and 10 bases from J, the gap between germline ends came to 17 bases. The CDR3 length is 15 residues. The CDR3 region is CATSRGGGRESPQHF. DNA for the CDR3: TGTGCCACCAGCAGAGGGGGGGGGCGAGAGAGTCCCCAGCATTTT.

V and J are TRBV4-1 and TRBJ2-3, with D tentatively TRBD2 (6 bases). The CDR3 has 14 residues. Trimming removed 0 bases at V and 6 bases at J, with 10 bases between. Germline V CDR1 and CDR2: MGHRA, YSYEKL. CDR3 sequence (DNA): TGCGCCAGCAGCCAAGACGCGGGGTGGGATACGCAGTATTTT. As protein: CASSQDAGWDTQYF.

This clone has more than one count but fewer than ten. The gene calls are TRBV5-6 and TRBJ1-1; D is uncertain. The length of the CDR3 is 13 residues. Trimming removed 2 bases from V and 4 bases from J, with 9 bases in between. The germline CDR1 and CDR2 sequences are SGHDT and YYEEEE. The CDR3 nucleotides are TGTGCCAGCAGCTTCGTCACGGGCACTGAAGCTTTCTTT. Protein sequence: CASSFVTGTEAFF. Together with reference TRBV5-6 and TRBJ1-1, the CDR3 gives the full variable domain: DAGVTQSPTHLIKTRGQQVTLRCSPKSGHDTVSWYQQALGQGPQFIFQYYEEEERQRGNFPDRFSGHQFPNYSSELNVNALLLGDSALYLCASSFVTGTEAFFGQGTRLTVV.

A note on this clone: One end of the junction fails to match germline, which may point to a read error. The CDR3 loop is CSSSQSMNTEAFF. Here the CDR3 DNA reads TGTTCCAGCAGCCAATCTATGAACACTGAAGCTTTCTTT. The rearrangement links TRBV7-9 to TRBJ1-1; D is unresolved. The CDR3 runs 13 residues. CDR1 and CDR2 (germline): SEHNR, FQNEAQ (reference sequence).

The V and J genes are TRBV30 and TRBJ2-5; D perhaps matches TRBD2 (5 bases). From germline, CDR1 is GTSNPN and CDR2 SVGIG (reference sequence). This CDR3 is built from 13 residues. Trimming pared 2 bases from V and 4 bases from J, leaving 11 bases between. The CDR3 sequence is CAWSMTMGETQYF. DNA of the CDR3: TGTGCCTGGAGTATGACTATGGGAGAGACCCAGTACTTC.

The CDR3 here is CSVKGGRGGIATDTQYF. The CDR3, as DNA: TGCAGCGTTAAAGGTGGGCGGGGGGGTATCGCCACAGATACGCAGTATTTT. The chain carries TRBV29-1 and TRBJ2-3; TRBD2 matches at 9 bases. The germline V gene has CDR1 SQVTM and CDR2 ANQGSEA. CDR3 length: 17 amino acids. After removal of 5 bases from V and 2 bases from J, the junction contained 14 bases not matched to a gene.

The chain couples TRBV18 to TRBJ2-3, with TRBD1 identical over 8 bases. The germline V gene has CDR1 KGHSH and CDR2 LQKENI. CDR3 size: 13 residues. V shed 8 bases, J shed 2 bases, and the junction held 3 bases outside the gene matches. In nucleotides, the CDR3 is TGTGCCAGCGACAGGGGCCTCACAGATACGCAGTATTTT. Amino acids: CASDRGLTDTQYF.